This entry lists 10 T cell receptor beta chains sequenced from one sample in a study of vaccination and CD4 T cells after COVID-19. Their antigens remain unidentified. Regarding treatment: roughly 10-day PBMC culture with coronavirus spike peptide pools or control peptides (ViraFEST assay). Cultured CD4+ T-cell DNA underwent Oncomine TCR Beta short-read sequencing. TCRdb processed the PCR reads anew with MiXCR; each CDR3 protein has one entry. Among tens of thousands of distinct CDR3 sequences listed, roughly 70% were seen once. The sample consisted of CD4+ T cells from blood, cultured in vitro. These receptors were obtained from a human donor who had recovered from COVID-19.

The chain employs TRBV6-5 and TRBJ1-1; TRBD1 matches at 7 bases. CDR1 and CDR2 (germline): MNHEY, SVGAGI. The V and J ends lost 0 bases and 4 bases, in that order; junction bases with no gene match: 8. The CDR3 is 16 amino acids. This CDR3 reads CASSYSITGVTTEAFF. Written as DNA, the CDR3 is TGTGCCAGCAGTTACTCAATAACAGGGGTAACCACTGAAGCTTTCTTT.

As DNA, the CDR3 is TGTGCCATCAGCCCTTCTGGGACAGGGAGGATGAACACTGAAGCTTTCTTT. Translation gives CAISPSGTGRMNTEAFF. The chain is built from TRBV10-3 and TRBJ1-1; TRBD1 matches at 9 bases. J lost 0 bases, V lost 6 bases, and 11 bases had no gene match. Germline V CDR1 and CDR2: ENHRY, SYGVKD. CDR3 length: 17 amino acids.

This clonotype was detected once. The DNA for the CDR3 is TGTGCCAGCAGTTTCCCTGCGATCTCTGGCTACACCTTC. Translation gives CASSFPAISGYTF. The rearrangement links TRBV28 to TRBJ1-2; D unclear. V was pared by 3 bases and J by 7 bases, with 12 bases between. Germline CDR1 is MDHEN and CDR2 is SYDVKM. The CDR3 totals 13 residues.

The rearrangement links TRBV12-3 or TRBV12-4 to TRBJ2-5, with no clear D. The CDR3 contains 15 residues. Between the trimmed V and J ends, which lost 3 bases and 3 bases, there was a span of 14 bases. CDR3 loop: CASSFHRSSKETQYF. The CDR3, as DNA: TGTGCCAGCAGTTTTCACAGATCATCGAAAGAGACCCAGTACTTC.

This chain uses TRBV28 with TRBJ2-7, with D maybe TRBD1 (6 bases). Germline V gene lookup returns CDR1 MDHEN and CDR2 SYDVKM. V was trimmed by 3 bases and J by 7 bases, leaving 22 bases between them. The CDR3 spans 16 residues. The CDR3 DNA sequence: TGTGCCAGCAGTTTTTTATCCCCAGGGGCAGGGAAAGAGCAGTACTTC. Amino acids: CASSFLSPGAGKEQYF.

The table lists this clonotype with a few counts. The chain has TRBV2 and TRBJ2-2; 9 nucleotides agree with TRBD1. Germline V gene data show CDR1 as SNHLY and CDR2 as FYNNEI. The CDR3 has 17 amino acids. The ends lost 5 bases at V and 6 bases at J; junction bases unmatched: 13. Here the CDR3 reads CASSPAGWTGDAGELFF. Written as DNA, the CDR3 is TGTGCCAGCAGTCCCGCCGGCTGGACAGGGGACGCCGGGGAGCTGTTTTTT.

V gene TRBV7-2 combines with J gene TRBJ1-5; D not certain. Germline CDR1 SGHTA, CDR2 FQGNSA. The V end was cut by 1 base, the J end by 0 bases, with 7 bases between. The CDR3 covers 15 residues. In DNA form, the CDR3 reads TGTGCCAGCAGCTTAGATCCCTATAGCAATCAGCCCCAGCATTTT. It codes for CASSLDPYSNQPQHF.

The rearrangement uses TRBV24-1 and TRBJ2-7; D is perhaps TRBD1 or TRBD2 (5 bases each). Deletions cut 2 bases from V and 2 bases from J, with 9 bases between. From germline, CDR1 is KGHDR and CDR2 SFDVKD. The CDR3 contains 14 residues. The CDR3 DNA sequence: TGTGCCACCAGTGATTCGACGGGACCCTACGAGCAGTACTTC. Translation: CATSDSTGPYEQYF.

The chain is built from TRBV2 and TRBJ2-5; the match to TRBD2 covers 10 bases. CDR1 is SNHLY and CDR2 is FYNNEI in the germline V gene. V lost 0 bases, J lost 1 base, and 2 bases stayed unmatched. The CDR3 spans 16 residues. Here the CDR3 reads CASSEALAGSQETQYF. The CDR3 bases are TGTGCCAGCAGTGAAGCACTAGCGGGAAGCCAAGAGACCCAGTACTTC.

V is TRBV20-1 and J is TRBJ1-6; no reliable D call. Trimming took 6 bases from V and 8 from J, leaving 17 bases between them. There are 14 residues in the CDR3. Germline V gene sequence: CDR1 DFQATT, CDR2 SNEGSKA (reference sequence). The chain's CDR3 is CSARRGVAYSPLHF. CDR3 nucleotides: TGCAGTGCCAGGCGCGGGGTGGCCTATTCACCCCTCCACTTT.